The source of this T cell receptor beta chain is a study of T cell responses to AZD1222 COVID-19 vaccine. This table comes from immunoSEQ multiplex PCR, and its TCRdb copy is limited to in-frame clones, with some not included. The data contain about 120,000 clones, about 93% of them singletons. Per germline, CDR1 SGHNT and CDR2 YYREEE (reference sequence). After removal of 4 bases from V and 6 bases from J, the junction contained 5 bases not matched to a gene. The CDR3 length is 15 residues. The genes are TRBV5-4 and TRBJ2-2; 11 bases are shared with TRBD2. The TCR was taken from an adult who received the AZD1222 COVID-19 vaccine. The sample in question was peripheral blood, obtained 28 days after the second AZD1222 dose. The CDR3 here is CASSPGTSGSGELFF. The CDR3 nucleotides are TGTGCCAGCAGCCCCGGGACTAGCGGATCCGGGGAGCTGTTTTTT.